Given below is one TCR beta chain in context. Its antigen is currently unknown. The sample comes from a study of T cell repertoires in cytomegalovirus infection. The overall study: Signatures in public TCR beta sequences pointed to both CMV infection and matching HLA type.

The CDR3 has 16 amino acids. Germline V lookup: CDR1 MDHEN, CDR2 SYDVKM. Trimming cost V 5 bases and J 1 base, with 14 bases left between them. TCRdb re-called the reads through MiXCR, storing one row per CDR3 protein. The sample includes roughly 500,000 distinct CDR3 sequences, under 45% of them seen just once. Sequenced here: cultured PBMCs, sampled from culture after CMV antigen stimulation. The sequence was collected from a human donor in good health (CMV status not recorded). Some clones in this sample may be carry-over from other donors' samples. This chain uses TRBV28 with TRBJ1-4, with a possible D match to TRBD1 (6 bases). In nucleotides, the CDR3 is TGTGCCAGCAGTCGTACCAGGGGTTTAACTAATGAAAAACTGTTTTTT. Protein sequence: CASSRTRGLTNEKLFF. The full variable domain, rest sourced from reference TRBV28 and TRBJ1-4, is DVKVTQSSRYLVKRTGEKVFLECVQDMDHENMFWYRQDPGLGLRLIYFSYDVKMKEKGDIPEGYSVSREKKERFSLILESASTNQTSMYLCASSRTRGLTNEKLFFGSGTQLSVL.